This T cell receptor beta chain was sequenced in a study of response to subunit inactivated influenza vaccine. The study, taken as a whole, reports: That few new T cells are recruited by each seasonal influenza vaccination was the authors' suggestion.

About this clonotype: Its antigen is not identified.

In germline, CDR1 is SEHNR, CDR2 FQNEAQ (reference sequence). This CDR3 is built from 14 residues. V lost 5 bases to trimming and J lost 4 bases, with 14 bases between them. TCRdb independently ran MiXCR on the RT-PCR reads; one entry per CDR3 protein. The sample has under 950,000 distinct CDR3 sequences; 21% are singletons. This material consisted of PBMCs from blood, taken more than 4 days after vaccination. The rearrangement links TRBV7-9 to TRBJ2-5; D is ambiguous. The receptor was derived from a man aged 50-60 years who received an inactivated influenza vaccine. In DNA, the CDR3 is TGTGCCAGCAGCCCGTCAGTGGGAACAGAGACCCAGTACTTC. It codes for CASSPSVGTETQYF.